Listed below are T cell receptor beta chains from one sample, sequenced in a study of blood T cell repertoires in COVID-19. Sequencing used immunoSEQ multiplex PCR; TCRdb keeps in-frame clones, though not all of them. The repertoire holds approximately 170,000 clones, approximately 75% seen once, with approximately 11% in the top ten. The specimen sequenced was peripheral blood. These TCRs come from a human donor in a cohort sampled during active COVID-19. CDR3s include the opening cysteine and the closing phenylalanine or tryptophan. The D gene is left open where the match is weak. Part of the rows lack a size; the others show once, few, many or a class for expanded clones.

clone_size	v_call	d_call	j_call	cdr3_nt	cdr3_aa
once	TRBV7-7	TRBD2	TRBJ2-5	TGTGCCAGCAGCCCAAGGTTCCGGGGGGGGGCCGGAGAGACCCAGTACTTC	CASSPRFRGGAGETQYF
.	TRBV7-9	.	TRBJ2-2	TGTGCCAGCACTAATCTTGTCCGGGGGGCCACCGGGGAGCTGTTTTTT	CASTNLVRGATGELFF
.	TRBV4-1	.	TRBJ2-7	TGCGCCAGCAGCCAAGGAGGAACATCCCGGTACTACGAGCAGTACTTC	CASSQGGTSRYYEQYF
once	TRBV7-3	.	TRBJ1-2	TGTGCCAGCAGCTTATGGATAACGGACAGCGCTAACTATGGCTACACCTTC	CASSLWITDSANYGYTF
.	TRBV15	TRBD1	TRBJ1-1	TGTGCCACCAGCGAAGACAGGGATCTGAACACTGAAGCTTTCTTT	CATSEDRDLNTEAFF
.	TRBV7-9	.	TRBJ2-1	TGTGCCAGCAGCCCAGGGGGGAATCTCTACAATGAGCAGTTCTTC	CASSPGGNLYNEQFF
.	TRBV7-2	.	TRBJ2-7	TGTGCCAGCAGCTCAGTGTCAGGCTCGGCCTCCTACGAGCAGTACTTC	CASSSVSGSASYEQYF
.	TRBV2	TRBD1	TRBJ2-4	TGTGCCAGCAGGACAGGGAAGCGTAGAGCCAAAAACATTCAGTACTTC	CASRTGKRRAKNIQYF
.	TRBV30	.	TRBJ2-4	TGTGCCTGGAGTGGGGCAGGGCTGGCCAAAAACATTCAGTACTTC	CAWSGAGLAKNIQYF
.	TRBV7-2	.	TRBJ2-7	TGTGCCAGCAGCCCTTCAGGCTACGAGCAGTACTTC	CASSPSGYEQYF
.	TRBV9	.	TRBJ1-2	TGTGCCAGCAGCGTAGCTGCCCAGGGTAGCGGCTACACCTTC	CASSVAAQGSGYTF
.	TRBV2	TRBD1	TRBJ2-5	TGTGCCACTGGGACAGGGGAGACCCAGTACTTC	CATGTGETQYF
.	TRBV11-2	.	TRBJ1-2	TGTGCCACCGAGGGACAAATCCATGGCTACACCTTC	CATEGQIHGYTF
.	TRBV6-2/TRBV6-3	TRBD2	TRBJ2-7	TGTGCCAGCAGTCAAAGGACTAGACGCTACGAGCAGTACTTC	CASSQRTRRYEQYF
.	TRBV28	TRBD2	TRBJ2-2	TGTGCCATCTCAGCCGGGGGGGCTATCGGGGAGCTGTTTTTT	CAISAGGAIGELFF
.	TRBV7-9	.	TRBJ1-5	TGTGCCAGCAGCCAGGCCTTAGATCAGCCCCAGCATTTT	CASSQALDQPQHF
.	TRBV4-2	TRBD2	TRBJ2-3	TGTGCCAGCAGCCAAGACCAGCGGGGGAGCACAGATACGCAGTATTTT	CASSQDQRGSTDTQYF
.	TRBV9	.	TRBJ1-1	TGTGCCAGCAGCGTGAGGGCCTCGAACACTGAAGCTTTCTTT	CASSVRASNTEAFF
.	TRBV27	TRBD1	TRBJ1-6	TGTGCCAGCAGACAACAGGGGGGAAATTCACCCCTCCACTTT	CASRQQGGNSPLHF
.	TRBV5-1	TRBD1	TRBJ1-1	TGCGCCAGCAGCTTGGGGGCCGGGACAGTGAACACTGAAGCTTTCTTT	CASSLGAGTVNTEAFF
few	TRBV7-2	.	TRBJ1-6	TGTGCCAGCAGCCCACAACCAACAGGGACGGCCAATTCACCCCTCCACTTT	CASSPQPTGTANSPLHF
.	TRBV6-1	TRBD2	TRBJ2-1	TGTGCCAGCAGTGAATCGGGGCGTTATGGCGGGAGGGCCAATGAGCAGTTCTTC	CASSESGRYGGRANEQFF
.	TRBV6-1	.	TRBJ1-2	TGTGCCAGCAGGACATCTGCGAGCTATGGCTACACCTTC	CASRTSASYGYTF
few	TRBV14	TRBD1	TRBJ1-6	TGTGCCAGCAGCCAAGGGAGCGTGGGACAGGGTTTCCCCCTCCACTTT	CASSQGSVGQGFPLHF
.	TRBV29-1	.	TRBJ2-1	TGCAGCGTTAGTGGGGGAGGCTACAATGAGCAGTTCTTC	CSVSGGGYNEQFF
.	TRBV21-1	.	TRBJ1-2	TGTGCCAGCAGCGAGAGGACTTGTGGCTACACCTTC	CASSERTCGYTF
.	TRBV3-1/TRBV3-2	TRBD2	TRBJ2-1	TGTGCCAGCAGGAGGGCGAGGGTGGGTAGCGGGAGGTCCTCCTACAATGAGCAGTTCTTC	CASRRARVGSGRSSYNEQFF
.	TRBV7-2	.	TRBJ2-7	TGTGCCAGCAGCTCCCAGGGTGGGCGGAGCAACTACGAGCAGTACTTC	CASSSQGGRSNYEQYF
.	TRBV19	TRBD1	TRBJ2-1	TGTGCCAGTAGTAAGCGGACAGGAGATAACAATGAGCAGTTCTTC	CASSKRTGDNNEQFF
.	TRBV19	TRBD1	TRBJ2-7	TGTGCCAGTAGTCCCCTTCCGGGACAGGGGGCGGGTTACGAGCAGTACTTC	CASSPLPGQGAGYEQYF
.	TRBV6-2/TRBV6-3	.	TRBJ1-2	TGTGCCAGCAGTTACCCTGGACAGCGACGGGGCTATGGCTACACCTTC	CASSYPGQRRGYGYTF
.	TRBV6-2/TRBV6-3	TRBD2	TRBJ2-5	TGTGCCAGCAGTTACTCGAACCGAGCGGGGGCAAAAGAGACCCAGTACTTC	CASSYSNRAGAKETQYF
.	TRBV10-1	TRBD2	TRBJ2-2	TGCGCCAGCAGTAATCTAGCGGGTGGCACCGGGGAGCTGTTTTTT	CASSNLAGGTGELFF
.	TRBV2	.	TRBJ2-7	TGTGCCAGCAGTGATAGGACTTCCAGCTCCTACGAGCAGTACTTC	CASSDRTSSSYEQYF
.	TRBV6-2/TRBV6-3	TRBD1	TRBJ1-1	TGTGCCAGCAGTTACTCAACAGGGGGGGAAGCTTTCTTT	CASSYSTGGEAFF
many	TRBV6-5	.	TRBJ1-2	TGTGCCAGCAGCTATGGGATAACAGGGACTGGCTACACCTTC	CASSYGITGTGYTF
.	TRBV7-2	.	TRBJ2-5	TGTGCCAGCAGCCCACGACAGCTGATGGAGACCCAGTACTTC	CASSPRQLMETQYF
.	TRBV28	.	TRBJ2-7	TGTGCCAGCAGTTATAACGAGCAGTACTTC	CASSYNEQYF
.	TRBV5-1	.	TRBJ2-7	TGCGCCAGCAGCTTGGGTCAGTCCTACGAGCAGTACTTC	CASSLGQSYEQYF
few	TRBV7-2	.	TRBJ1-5	TGTGCCAGCAGCTGGGCGGGGCTCTCCAATCAGCCCCAGCATTTT	CASSWAGLSNQPQHF
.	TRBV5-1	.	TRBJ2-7	TGCGCCAGCAGAATTGGAGGGGCCCCCTACGAGCAGTACTTC	CASRIGGAPYEQYF
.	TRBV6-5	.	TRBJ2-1	TGTGCCCGCGGGGGGCAGGGGGGCTACAATGAGCAGTTCTTC	CARGGQGGYNEQFF
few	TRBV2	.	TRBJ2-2	TGTGCCAGCAAGGGGGTCCGTTCCACCGGGGAGCTGTTTTTT	CASKGVRSTGELFF
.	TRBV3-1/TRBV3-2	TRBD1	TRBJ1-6	TGTGCCAGCAGAATCGGGTCCGGGACAGGCAATTCACCCCTCCACTTT	CASRIGSGTGNSPLHF
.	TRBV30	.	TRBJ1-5	TGTGCCTGGAGTGTGTTTGGTAGTACCCTTCTAGGGGCATGGGATCAACAGCCCCAGCATTTT	CAWSVFGSTLLGAWDQQPQHF
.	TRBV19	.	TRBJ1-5	TGTGCCAGTAGATCCCGGTCGGCCCAGCATTTT	CASRSRSAQHF
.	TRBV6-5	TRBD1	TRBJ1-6	TGTGCCAGCGACAGGGGGTCAGGTAATTCACCCCTCCACTTT	CASDRGSGNSPLHF
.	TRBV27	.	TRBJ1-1	TGTGCCAGCAGTTTTGGGCTGAACACTGAAGCTTTCTTT	CASSFGLNTEAFF